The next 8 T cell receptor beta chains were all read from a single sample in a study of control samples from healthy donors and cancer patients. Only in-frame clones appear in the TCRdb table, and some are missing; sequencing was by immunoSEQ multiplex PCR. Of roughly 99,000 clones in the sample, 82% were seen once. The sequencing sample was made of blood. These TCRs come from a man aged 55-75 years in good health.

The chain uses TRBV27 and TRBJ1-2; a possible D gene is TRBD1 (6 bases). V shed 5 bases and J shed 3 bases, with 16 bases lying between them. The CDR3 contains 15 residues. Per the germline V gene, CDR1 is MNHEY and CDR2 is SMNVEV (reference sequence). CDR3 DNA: TGTGCCAGCAGTCTTATCCCCAACAGGGACTATGGCTACACCTTC. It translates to CASSLIPNRDYGYTF.

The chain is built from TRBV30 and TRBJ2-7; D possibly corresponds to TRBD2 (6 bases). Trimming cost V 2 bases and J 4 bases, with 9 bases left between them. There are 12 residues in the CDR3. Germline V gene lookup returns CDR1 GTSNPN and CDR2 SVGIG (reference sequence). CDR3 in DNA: TGTGCCTGGAGTCAACGGGAGTACGAGCAGTACTTC. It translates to CAWSQREYEQYF.

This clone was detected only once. The CDR3 reads CAWSFSSRGLDEQFF. In DNA, the CDR3 is TGTGCCTGGAGTTTTTCCTCCAGGGGGCTAGATGAGCAGTTCTTC. This chain uses TRBV30 with TRBJ2-1; 8 bases map to TRBD1. V was pared by 2 bases and J by 8 bases, with 11 bases of the junction left unmatched. In germline, CDR1 is GTSNPN, CDR2 SVGIG (reference sequence). CDR3 length: 15 amino acids. The complete variable domain, with remaining parts taken from reference TRBV30 and TRBJ2-1, reads SQTIHQWPATLVQPVGSPLSLECTVEGTSNPNLYWYRQAAGRGLQLLFYSVGIGQISSEVPQNLSASRPQDRQFILSSKKLLLSDSGFYLCAWSFSSRGLDEQFFGPGTRLTVL.

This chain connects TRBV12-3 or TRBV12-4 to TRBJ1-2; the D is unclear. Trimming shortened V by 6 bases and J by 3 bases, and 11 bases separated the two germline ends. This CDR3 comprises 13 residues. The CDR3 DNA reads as TGTGCCAGCAGCCTCTCCTTTCACTATGGCTACACCTTC. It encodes CASSLSFHYGYTF.

The CDR3 nucleotides are TGTGCCAGCAGCTTCTCAGGGACTGAAGCTTTCTTT. Amino acids: CASSFSGTEAFF. The chain recombines TRBV7-9 with TRBJ1-1; D might be TRBD1 (5 bases). This CDR3 comprises 12 residues. The germline V gene has CDR1 SEHNR and CDR2 FQNEAQ (reference sequence). The V end lost 3 bases, the J end lost 5 bases, and 7 bases lay between the germline ends.

The CDR3: CASSPPGNTEAFF. DNA of the CDR3: TGCGCCAGCAGCCCTCCGGGGAACACTGAAGCTTTCTTT. The chain couples TRBV4-1 to TRBJ1-1, with D unclear. Germline V gene lookup returns CDR1 MGHRA and CDR2 YSYEKL. V gave up 4 bases and J gave up 1 base, with 7 bases separating them. This CDR3 region has 13 residues.

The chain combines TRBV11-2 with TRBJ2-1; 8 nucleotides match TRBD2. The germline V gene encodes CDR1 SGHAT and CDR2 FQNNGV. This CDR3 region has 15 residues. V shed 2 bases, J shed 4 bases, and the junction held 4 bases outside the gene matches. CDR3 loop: CASSLIAGGYNEQFF. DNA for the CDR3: TGTGCCAGCAGCTTAATCGCGGGAGGATACAATGAGCAGTTCTTC. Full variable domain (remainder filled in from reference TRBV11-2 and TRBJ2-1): EAGVAQSPRYKIIEKRQSVAFWCNPISGHATLYWYQQILGQGPKLLIQFQNNGVVDDSQLPKDRFSAERLKGVDSTLKIQPAKLEDSAVYLCASSLIAGGYNEQFFGPGTRLTVL.

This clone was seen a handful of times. For the CDR3, the DNA is TGTGCCAGTACCTTGGGCCAGACCCTAAGTGAAGCTTTCTTT. Its translation: CASTLGQTLSEAFF. The chain has TRBV19 and TRBJ1-1; unclear D gene. The CDR3 spans 14 residues. Germline CDR1 LNHDA, CDR2 SQIVND (reference sequence). With 7 bases removed from V and 7 bases from J, the gap between germline ends came to 19 bases.